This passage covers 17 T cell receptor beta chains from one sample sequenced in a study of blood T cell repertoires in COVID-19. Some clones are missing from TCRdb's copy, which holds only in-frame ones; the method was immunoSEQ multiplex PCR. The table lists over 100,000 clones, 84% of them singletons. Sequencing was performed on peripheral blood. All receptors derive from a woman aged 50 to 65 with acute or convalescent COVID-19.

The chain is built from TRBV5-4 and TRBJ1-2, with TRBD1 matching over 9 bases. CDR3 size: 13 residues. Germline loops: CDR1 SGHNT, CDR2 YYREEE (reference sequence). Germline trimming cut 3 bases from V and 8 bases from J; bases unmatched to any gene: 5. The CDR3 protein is CASSWGQGKGYTF. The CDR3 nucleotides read TGTGCCAGCAGCTGGGGACAGGGCAAAGGCTACACCTTC.

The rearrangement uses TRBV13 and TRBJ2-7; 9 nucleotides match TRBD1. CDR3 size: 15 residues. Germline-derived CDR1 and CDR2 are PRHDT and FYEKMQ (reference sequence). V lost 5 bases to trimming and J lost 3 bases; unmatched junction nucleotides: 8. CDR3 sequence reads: CASSARPGQGYEQYF. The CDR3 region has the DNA TGTGCCAGCAGCGCACGCCCGGGACAGGGCTACGAGCAGTACTTC.

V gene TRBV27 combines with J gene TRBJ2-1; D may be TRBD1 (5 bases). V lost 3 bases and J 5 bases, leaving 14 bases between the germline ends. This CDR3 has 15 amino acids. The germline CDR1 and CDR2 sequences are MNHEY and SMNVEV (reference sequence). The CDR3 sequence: CASSLRRGRDNEQFF. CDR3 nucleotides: TGTGCCAGCAGTTTGCGAAGGGGAAGGGACAATGAGCAGTTCTTC.

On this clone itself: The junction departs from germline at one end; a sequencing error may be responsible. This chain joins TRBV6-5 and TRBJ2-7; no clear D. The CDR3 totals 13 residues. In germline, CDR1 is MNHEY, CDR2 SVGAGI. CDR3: CASSYERNTEQCF. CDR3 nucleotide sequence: TGTGCCAGCAGTTACGAACGGAACACAGAGCAGTGCTTC.

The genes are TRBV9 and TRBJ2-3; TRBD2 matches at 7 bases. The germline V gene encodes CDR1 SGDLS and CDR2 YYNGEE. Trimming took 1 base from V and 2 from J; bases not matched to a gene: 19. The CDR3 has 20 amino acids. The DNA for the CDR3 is TGTGCCAGCAGCGTAATGCCTTTGGGCGCTGCGGGAGCCATCACAGATACGCAGTATTTT. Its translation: CASSVMPLGAAGAITDTQYF.

The CDR3 sequence: CASSPTGIGNQPQHF. The CDR3 nucleotides read TGTGCCAGCAGCCCCACAGGGATCGGCAATCAGCCCCAGCATTTT. The J gene is TRBJ1-5, the V gene TRBV6-5, with a tentative D call TRBD1 (6 bases). Germline CDR1 and CDR2: MNHEY and SVGAGI. The CDR3 spans 15 residues. Trimming stripped 6 bases from V and 2 bases from J, with 14 bases between.

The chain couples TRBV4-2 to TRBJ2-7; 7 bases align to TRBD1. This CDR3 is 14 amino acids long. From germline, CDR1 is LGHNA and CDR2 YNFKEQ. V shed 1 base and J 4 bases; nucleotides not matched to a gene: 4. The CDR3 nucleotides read TGTGCCAGCAGCCAAGGAGGGGGCAGATACGAGCAGTACTTC. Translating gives CASSQGGGRYEQYF.

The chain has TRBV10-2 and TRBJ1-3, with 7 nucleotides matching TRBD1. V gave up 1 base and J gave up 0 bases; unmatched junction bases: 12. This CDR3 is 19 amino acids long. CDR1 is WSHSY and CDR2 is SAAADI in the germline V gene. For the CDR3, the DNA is TGCGCCAGCAGTGAGTTACTAACCGGGACAGCAAGCTCTGGAAACACCATATATTTT. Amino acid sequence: CASSELLTGTASSGNTIYF.

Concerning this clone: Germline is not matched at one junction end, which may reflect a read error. CDR3 sequence (DNA): TGTGCTAGTGGCTTGGGAACGGGGAACACCGGGGAGCTGTTTTTT. Encoded protein: CASGLGTGNTGELFF. J is TRBJ2-2 and V is TRBV12-5; D is ambiguous. This CDR3 contains 15 residues. CDR1 LGHNT and CDR2 FRNRAP come from the germline V gene.

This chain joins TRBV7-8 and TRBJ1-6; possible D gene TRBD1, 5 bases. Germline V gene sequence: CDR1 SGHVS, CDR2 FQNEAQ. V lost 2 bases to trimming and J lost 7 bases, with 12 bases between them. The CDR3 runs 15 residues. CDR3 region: CASSLFGGSNSPLHF. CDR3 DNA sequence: TGTGCCAGCAGCTTATTCGGGGGATCGAATTCACCCCTCCACTTT.

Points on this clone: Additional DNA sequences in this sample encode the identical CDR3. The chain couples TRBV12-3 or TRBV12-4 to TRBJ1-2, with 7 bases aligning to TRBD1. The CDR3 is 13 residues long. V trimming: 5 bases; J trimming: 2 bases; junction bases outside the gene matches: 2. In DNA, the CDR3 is TGTGCCAGCAGTCCGGACAGGAACTATGGCTACACCTTC. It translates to CASSPDRNYGYTF.

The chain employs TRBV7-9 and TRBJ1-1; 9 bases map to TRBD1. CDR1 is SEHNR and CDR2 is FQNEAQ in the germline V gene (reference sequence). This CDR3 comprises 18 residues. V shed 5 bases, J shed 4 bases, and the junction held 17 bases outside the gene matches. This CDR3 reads CASSPIWGRQGEVTEAFF. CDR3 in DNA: TGTGCCAGCAGCCCAATATGGGGGCGACAGGGGGAAGTCACTGAAGCTTTCTTT.

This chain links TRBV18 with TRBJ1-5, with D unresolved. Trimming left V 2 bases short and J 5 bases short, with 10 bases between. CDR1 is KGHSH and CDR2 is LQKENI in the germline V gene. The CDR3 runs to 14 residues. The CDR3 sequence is CASSPGSADQPQHF. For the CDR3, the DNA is TGTGCCAGCTCACCAGGTTCAGCGGATCAGCCCCAGCATTTT. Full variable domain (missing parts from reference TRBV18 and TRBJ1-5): NAGVMQNPRHLVRRRGQEARLRCSPMKGHSHVYWYRQLPEEGLKFMVYLQKENIIDESGMPKERFSAEFPKEGPSILRIQQVVRGDSAAYFCASSPGSADQPQHFGDGTRLSIL.

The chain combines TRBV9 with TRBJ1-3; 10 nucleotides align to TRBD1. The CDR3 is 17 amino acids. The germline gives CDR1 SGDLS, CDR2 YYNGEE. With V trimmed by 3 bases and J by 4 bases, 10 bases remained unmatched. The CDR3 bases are TGTGCCAGCAGCGAATTTCCGACAGGGGGCAGGGGAAACACCATATATTTT. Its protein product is CASSEFPTGGRGNTIYF. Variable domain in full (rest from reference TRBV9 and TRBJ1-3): DSGVTQTPKHLITATGQRVTLRCSPRSGDLSVYWYQQSLDQGLQFLIQYYNGEERAKGNILERFSAQQFPDLHSELNLSSLELGDSALYFCASSEFPTGGRGNTIYFGEGSWLTVV.

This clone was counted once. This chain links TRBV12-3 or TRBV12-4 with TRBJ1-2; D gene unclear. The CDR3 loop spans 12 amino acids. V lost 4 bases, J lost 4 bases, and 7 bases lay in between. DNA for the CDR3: TGTGCCAGCAGTTACCTAAGCTATGGCTACACCTTC. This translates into CASSYLSYGYTF.

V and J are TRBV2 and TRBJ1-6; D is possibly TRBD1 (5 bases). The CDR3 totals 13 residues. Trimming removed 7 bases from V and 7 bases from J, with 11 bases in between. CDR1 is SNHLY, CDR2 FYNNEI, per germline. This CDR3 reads CASKRQTNSPLHF. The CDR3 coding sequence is TGTGCCAGCAAGAGACAGACCAATTCACCCCTCCACTTT.

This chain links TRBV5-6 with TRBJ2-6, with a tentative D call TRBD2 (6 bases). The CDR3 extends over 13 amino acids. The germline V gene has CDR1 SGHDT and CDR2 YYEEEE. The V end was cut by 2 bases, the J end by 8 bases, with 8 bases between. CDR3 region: CASSFGGTNVLTF. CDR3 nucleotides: TGTGCCAGCAGCTTCGGCGGGACCAACGTCCTGACTTTC.